The TCR beta chain under discussion was sequenced for a study of blood T cells in healthy people across ages. Combining a sample-barcoded 5' primer with a J-beta primer mix, a second PCR ran for roughly 7 to 12 cycles. One entry per CDR3 protein results from TCRdb running MiXCR on the 5' RACE reads. The sample shows roughly 680,000 distinct CDR3 sequences, 49% of them seen only once. This clonotype has only a few counts. The source material was blood. This sequence originates from a woman aged 60-75 years in good health.

The CDR3 region is CSASGGGGNEQYF. The CDR3 nucleotides read TGCAGTGCTAGTGGGGGGGGTGGCAACGAGCAGTACTTC. The chain employs TRBV20-1 and TRBJ2-7, with TRBD2 matching 7 bases. The CDR3 has 13 amino acids. V lost 3 bases to trimming and J lost 5 bases; unmatched junction nucleotides: 7. Per germline, CDR1 DFQATT and CDR2 SNEGSKA (reference sequence).